The present T cell receptor (beta chain) was sequenced within a study of T cell responses to AZD1222 COVID-19 vaccine. The assay was immunoSEQ multiplex PCR, and TCRdb's table has in-frame clones only and misses some. The sample consists of roughly 150,000 clones, 85% to 95% of them appearing once. Germline CDR1 SGHRS, CDR2 YFSETQ. The V gene lost 5 bases and the J gene lost 2 bases, with 9 bases spanning the gap. The CDR3 spans 13 residues. Notes on this clone: Its antigen is unidentified.

Study-wide results and caveats: Dominant at 160-218 and 743-854, vaccine-associated CD4 TCRs also spanned spike. None of the repertoires were sampled until the peak T cell response had passed. Donors were mostly white British, more females; clonal diversity possibly underestimated.

This rearrangement joins TRBV5-1 to TRBJ2-3; D unresolved. This receptor was obtained from an adult in good health. This specimen was peripheral blood, taken on day 0 of AZD1222 vaccination. The CDR3 nucleotides are TGCGCCAGCAGTTACATGTTCACAGATACGCAGTATTTT. As protein: CASSYMFTDTQYF.